The sequence of this T cell receptor (beta chain) was determined in a study of regulatory T cells in long-lasting Graves disease. The TCR beta library used iRepertoire HTBI primers with Arm-PCR amplification of CDR3. The authors' processing: Looking across samples, the authors found approximately 60 TRBV and some 13 TRBJ segments. TCRdb fed the multiplex PCR reads into MiXCR, producing one record per CDR3 protein. Clone size and V and J calls follow TCRdb, not the original study. The sample carries approximately 440,000 distinct CDR3 sequences, around 20% recorded once. Comments on this clonotype: Antigen unknown.

This CDR3 is 15 amino acids long. From germline, CDR1 is MNHEY and CDR2 SVGAGI. Trimming shortened V by 0 bases and J by 3 bases, and 12 bases separated the two germline ends. The time point was: persistent/refractory GD, antithyroid drugs over 5 years with positive TRAb. PBMCs provided the RNA from which the TCR library was made. Overall study results and limits: Small numbers of samples may have cut accuracy. TRBV28, TRBJ1-2 and TRBJ2-5 were favored in persistent disease.

This chain connects TRBV6-5 to TRBJ2-7; D not certain. This sequence was found in a female donor with Graves disease. This specimen was peripheral blood mononuclear cells (PBMCs), taken when the disease was refractory, from a patient treated with antithyroid drugs. CDR3 region: CASSYSTVRFYEQYF. Written as DNA, the CDR3 is TGTGCCAGCAGTTACTCGACGGTCAGGTTCTACGAGCAGTACTTC.